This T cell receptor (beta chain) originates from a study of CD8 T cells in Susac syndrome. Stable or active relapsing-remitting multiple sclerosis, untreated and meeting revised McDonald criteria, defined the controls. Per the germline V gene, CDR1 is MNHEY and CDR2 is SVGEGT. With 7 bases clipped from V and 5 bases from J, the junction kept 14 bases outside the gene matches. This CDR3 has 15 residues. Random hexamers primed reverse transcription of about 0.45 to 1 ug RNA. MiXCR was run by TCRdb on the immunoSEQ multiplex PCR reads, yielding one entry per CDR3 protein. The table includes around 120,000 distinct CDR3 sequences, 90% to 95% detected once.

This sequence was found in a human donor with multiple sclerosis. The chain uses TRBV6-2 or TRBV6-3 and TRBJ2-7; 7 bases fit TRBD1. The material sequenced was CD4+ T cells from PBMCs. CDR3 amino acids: CASTQRSTGENEQYF. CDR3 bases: TGTGCCAGCACCCAGAGGTCCACAGGGGAGAACGAGCAGTACTTC.